One and the same sample provided the 9 T cell receptor beta chains below, sequenced in a study of blood T cell repertoires in COVID-19. This table comes from immunoSEQ multiplex PCR, and its TCRdb copy is limited to in-frame clones, with some not included. The sample consists of 75,000 to 100,000 clones, around nine tenths of them appearing once. The sequencing input was peripheral blood. The source is a human donor in a cohort sampled during active COVID-19.

V is TRBV5-4 and J is TRBJ1-1, with D maybe TRBD1 (6 bases). The germline CDR1 and CDR2 sequences are SGHNT and YYREEE (reference sequence). V shed 4 bases and J shed 4 bases, with 14 bases lying between them. CDR3 size: 14 residues. The CDR3 nucleotides are TGTGCCAGCAGCAGCGACAGGAGCGCCACTGAAGCTTTCTTT. Translated: CASSSDRSATEAFF.

The chain uses TRBV18 and TRBJ2-5, with D possibly matching TRBD1 (5 bases). The CDR3 has 16 residues. V lost 0 bases, J lost 5 bases, and 16 bases lay in between. CDR1 and CDR2 (germline): KGHSH, LQKENI. Here the CDR3 DNA reads TGTGCCAGCTCACCACCGGGAACCAGGGAAAGGGAGACCCAGTACTTC. It specifies CASSPPGTRERETQYF.

This chain links TRBV6-1 with TRBJ1-5; D uncertain. Germline loops: CDR1 MNHNS, CDR2 SASEGT. The CDR3 loop spans 17 amino acids. Trimming left V 4 bases short and J 5 bases short, with 21 bases between. CDR3 DNA: TGTGCCAGCAGTGTTTCGCTGGGTTGGGAGCGGGATCAGCCCCAGCATTTT. Translated: CASSVSLGWERDQPQHF.

This chain uses TRBV7-9 with TRBJ1-2; D gene uncertain. Germline-derived CDR1 and CDR2 are SEHNR and FQNEAQ (reference sequence). The CDR3 runs to 13 residues. Trimming shortened V by 3 bases and J by 2 bases, and 7 bases separated the two germline ends. The chain's CDR3 is CASSFTVNYGYTF. In DNA, the CDR3 is TGTGCCAGCAGCTTTACTGTGAACTATGGCTACACCTTC.

V is TRBV6-5 and J is TRBJ2-2; the D gene is possibly TRBD1 (5 bases). The V and J ends lost 8 bases and 5 bases respectively, with 18 bases between them. The CDR3 contains 15 residues. CDR1 MNHEY and CDR2 SVGAGI come from the germline V gene. CDR3 residues: CASSPRQAGTGELFF. Written as DNA, the CDR3 is TGTGCCAGCTCCCCCCGGCAGGCAGGGACCGGGGAGCTGTTTTTT.

The chain uses TRBV10-3 and TRBJ2-5; TRBD1 matches at 7 bases. CDR1 ENHRY and CDR2 SYGVKD come from the germline V gene. Losses at the gene ends were 10 bases for V and 5 bases for J; bases not matched to a gene: 7. This CDR3 comprises 12 residues. The CDR3 is CATSQGVETQYF. Written as DNA, the CDR3 is TGTGCCACGAGTCAGGGGGTTGAGACCCAGTACTTC.

The rearrangement links TRBV11-2 to TRBJ2-7; TRBD1 matches 7 bases. The CDR3 spans 16 residues. The junction had 7 bases not matched to a gene; V was cut back by 0 bases and J by 2 bases. Germline V gives CDR1 SGHAT, CDR2 FQNNGV. The CDR3 reads CASSLDGPGGAYEQYF. In nucleotides, the CDR3 is TGTGCCAGCAGCTTAGATGGCCCAGGGGGTGCCTACGAGCAGTACTTC.

Only one count was recorded for this clone. V usage is TRBV7-3 and J usage is TRBJ2-7; 9 bases match TRBD1. With 6 bases clipped from V and 9 bases from J, the junction kept 9 bases outside the gene matches. Germline V gene lookup returns CDR1 SGHTA and CDR2 FQGTGA. The CDR3 extends over 13 amino acids. The CDR3 DNA sequence: TGTGCCAGCAGTGATGGACAGGGGACCTCGCAGTACTTC. Its protein product is CASSDGQGTSQYF.

The chain joins TRBV10-3 to TRBJ1-2; D not certain. Per germline, CDR1 ENHRY and CDR2 SYGVKD. The V end lost 9 bases, the J end lost 2 bases, and 10 bases lay between the germline ends. The length of the CDR3 is 12 residues. The CDR3 sequence: CAINPGNYGYTF. CDR3 DNA: TGTGCCATAAACCCAGGAAACTATGGCTACACCTTC.